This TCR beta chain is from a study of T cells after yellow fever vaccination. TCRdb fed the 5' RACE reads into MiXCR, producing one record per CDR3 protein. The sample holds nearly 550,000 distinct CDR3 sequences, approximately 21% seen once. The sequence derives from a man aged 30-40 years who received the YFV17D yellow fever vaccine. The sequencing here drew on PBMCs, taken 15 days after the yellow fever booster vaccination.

The CDR3 loop is CASSPGGVSNQPQHF. The DNA of the CDR3 is TGTGCCAGCAGTCCAGGCGGGGTTAGCAATCAGCCCCAGCATTTT. The J gene is TRBJ1-5, the V gene TRBV6-1; D uncertain. Germline values: CDR1 MNHNS, CDR2 SASEGT. Trimming removed 5 bases from V and 0 bases from J, with 11 bases in between. The CDR3 has 15 residues.